Each of the 17 T cell receptor beta chains below was sequenced from the same sample in a study of shared clonotypes between healthy human individuals. Generated by immunoSEQ multiplex PCR, the TCRdb table keeps only in-frame clones and is missing some. Among fewer than 1.4 million clones listed, about 80% were seen once. The sample taken for sequencing was memory CD4+ T cells from PBMCs. Subset of the sample: CD45RA-negative fraction. These receptors were taken from a man aged 18 to 30 in good health. Some clones in this sample may be carry-over from other donors' samples.

The gene calls are TRBV5-1 and TRBJ2-5, with D possibly called TRBD1 or TRBD2 (5 bases each). The CDR3 extends over 14 amino acids. In germline, CDR1 is SGHRS, CDR2 YFSETQ. V lost 3 bases and J lost 4, with 13 bases in between. CDR3 sequence: CASSSRDPRETQYF. The CDR3 DNA follows: TGCGCCAGCAGCTCGAGGGACCCCAGAGAGACCCAGTACTTC.

V gene TRBV5-6 combines with J gene TRBJ2-7; TRBD2 agrees at 11 bases. Trimming cost V 0 bases and J 4 bases; bases outside gene matches: 6. The germline gives CDR1 SGHDT, CDR2 YYEEEE. This CDR3 has 16 residues. CDR3: CASSLDRLAGKYEQYF. Written as DNA, the CDR3 is TGTGCCAGCAGCTTGGATCGACTAGCGGGAAAATACGAGCAGTACTTC.

Concerning this clone: The same CDR3 is also encoded by other DNA sequences in this sample. The J gene is TRBJ1-2, the V gene TRBV7-2; no clear D. The length of the CDR3 is 13 residues. V lost 3 bases, J lost 3 bases, and 8 bases lay in between. CDR1 is SGHTA and CDR2 is FQGNSA in the germline V gene. The CDR3 DNA is TGTGCCAGCAGCTTCGGCGGTGACTATGGCTACACCTTC. Protein sequence: CASSFGGDYGYTF.

This clone was seen a few times. The V call is TRBV19, the J call TRBJ1-3, with a possible D match to TRBD1 (5 bases). CDR3 size: 13 residues. V was shortened by 8 bases and J by 2 bases, with 10 bases between the two germline ends. The germline CDR1 and CDR2 sequences are LNHDA and SQIVND (reference sequence). For the CDR3, the DNA is TGTGCCAGTGCACAGGTTCCTGGAAACACCATATATTTT. As protein: CASAQVPGNTIYF.

As to this clone: This likely came from a read error, as a far larger clone is one base away. V and J are TRBV20-1 and TRBJ1-2; a weak D match, TRBD1 (6 bases). V gave up 8 bases and J gave up 8 bases, with 15 bases separating them. This CDR3 comprises 11 residues. Germline CDR1 DFQATT, CDR2 SNEGSKA (reference sequence). The CDR3 nucleotides are TGCAGTACAAGGGAGCAGGGGGGCTACACCTTC. The encoded protein is CSTREQGGYTF.

Of note for this clone: Additional DNA sequences in this sample encode the identical CDR3. CDR3 nucleotide sequence: TGTGCCAGCAGTTACTCGGGGGGTACTGAAGCTTTCTTT. Protein: CASSYSGGTEAFF. The chain couples TRBV6-5 to TRBJ1-1, with D tentatively TRBD1 (5 bases). V lost 0 bases and J lost 5, with 7 bases in between. This CDR3 region has 13 residues. CDR1 MNHEY and CDR2 SVGAGI come from the germline V gene.

The chain joins TRBV18 to TRBJ2-1, with 11 bases fitting TRBD2. Germline V gives CDR1 KGHSH, CDR2 LQKENI. This CDR3 contains 15 residues. The trim removed 3 bases at V and 8 bases at J, leaving 6 bases unmatched. Written as DNA, the CDR3 is TGTGCCAGCTCACCCCTAGCGGGAGGTTTGGATGAGCAGTTCTTC. Amino acid sequence: CASSPLAGGLDEQFF.

In regard to this clone: A much larger clone lies a single base off, so this may be a read error. The conserved closing phenylalanine or tryptophan is absent in this CDR3, likely reflecting a read error. This chain links TRBV10-3 with TRBJ1-5; D may be TRBD1 (6 bases). The V gene's germline CDR1 is ENHRY and CDR2 SYGVKD. The CDR3 loop spans 13 amino acids. The V end lost 6 bases, the J end lost 3 bases, and 9 bases lay between the germline ends. DNA of the CDR3: TGTGCCATCAGCCGGGACAACAATCAGCCCCAGCATCTT. This sequence encodes CAISRDNNQPQHL.

The chain carries TRBV6-1 and TRBJ2-3; 10 bases agree with TRBD1. Germline assignment: CDR1 MNHNS and CDR2 SASEGT. Trimming at V came to 6 bases and at J to 4 bases, leaving 7 bases not matched to a gene. The length of the CDR3 is 15 residues. The CDR3 here is CASRRQGAPPDTQYF. DNA for the CDR3: TGTGCCAGCAGGAGACAGGGGGCGCCACCAGATACGCAGTATTTT.

This CDR3 reads CASTRDQRTYSGANVLTF. The CDR3 DNA is TGTGCCAGCACCCGAGACCAGCGGACTTACTCTGGGGCCAACGTCCTGACTTTC. V usage is TRBV11-2 and J usage is TRBJ2-6; D is perhaps TRBD2 (5 bases). This CDR3 spans 18 amino acids. Germline V gene sequence: CDR1 SGHAT, CDR2 FQNNGV. V was cut by 7 bases and J by 0 bases, with 19 bases left in between.

This chain links TRBV7-2 with TRBJ1-1; a weak D match, TRBD1 (6 bases). CDR1 is SGHTA and CDR2 is FQGNSA in the germline V gene. The CDR3 totals 14 residues. The V end was cut by 0 bases, the J end by 8 bases, with 13 bases between. This CDR3 is CASSLAGTSLEAFF. CDR3 nucleotide sequence: TGTGCCAGCAGCTTAGCCGGGACAAGCTTAGAAGCTTTCTTT.

With regard to this clone: This likely came from a read error, as a far larger clone is one base away. This chain links TRBV27 with TRBJ2-5; 7 bases match TRBD2. The J call may be in error: the DNA end matches TRBJ2-7 better. The CDR3 has 15 amino acids. Looked up from germline, CDR1 is MNHEY and CDR2 is SMNVEV (reference sequence). The CDR3 sequence: CACSLSAGEAYEQYF. The DNA for the CDR3 is TGTGCCTGCAGTTTAAGTGCGGGAGAAGCCTACGAGCAGTACTTC.

In DNA form, the CDR3 reads TGTGCCAGCAGGGGTTGGAATGAAAAACTGTTTTTT. Its translation is CASRGWNEKLFF. V gene TRBV27 combines with J gene TRBJ1-4; D gene unclear. This CDR3 contains 12 residues. Germline V gene sequence: CDR1 MNHEY, CDR2 SMNVEV (reference sequence). V dropped 6 bases and J dropped 5 bases, with 7 bases sitting between them. Full variable domain (remainder filled in from reference TRBV27 and TRBJ1-4): EAQVTQNPRYLITVTGKKLTVTCSQNMNHEYMSWYRQDPGLGLRQIYYSMNVEVTDKGDVPEGYKVSRKEKRNFPLILESPSPNQTSLYFCASRGWNEKLFFGSGTQLSVL.

This clone was seen only a few times. The gene calls are TRBV9 and TRBJ2-7; a possible D gene is TRBD2 (6 bases). Germline assignment: CDR1 SGDLS and CDR2 YYNGEE. Trimming shortened V by 3 bases and J by 0 bases, and 13 bases separated the two germline ends. The CDR3 loop spans 15 amino acids. CDR3: CASSDGEVLSYEQYF. The CDR3, as DNA: TGTGCCAGCAGCGATGGGGAGGTTCTCTCCTACGAGCAGTACTTC.

V usage is TRBV4-3 and J usage is TRBJ2-7; 9 positions match TRBD1. CDR1 LGHNA and CDR2 YSLEER come from the germline V gene. The CDR3 runs to 16 residues. Germline trimming cut 4 bases from V and 3 bases from J; bases unmatched to any gene: 10. CDR3 protein: CASSPLAGQGVYEQYF. In DNA form, the CDR3 reads TGCGCCAGCAGCCCTCTTGCGGGACAGGGAGTCTACGAGCAGTACTTC.

V is TRBV25-1 and J is TRBJ2-5; the D gene could be TRBD1 or TRBD2 (5 bases each). The germline CDR1 and CDR2 sequences are MGHDK and SYGVNS. The ends were cut back, 11 bases at V and 3 bases at J, with 16 bases in the middle. CDR3 length: 13 residues. Here the CDR3 reads CASGRQGEETQYF. CDR3 coding DNA: TGTGCCTCAGGGAGACAAGGAGAAGAGACCCAGTACTTC.

This chain uses TRBV30 with TRBJ2-1, with 7 bases identical to TRBD2. Germline CDR1 GTSNPN, CDR2 SVGIG (reference sequence). The CDR3 covers 16 residues. The V and J ends lost 2 bases and 0 bases, in that order; junction bases with no gene match: 7. CDR3 nucleotide sequence: TGTGCCTGGAGTTCTGCCCGGGACTACTCCTACAATGAGCAGTTCTTC. Translated, it gives CAWSSARDYSYNEQFF.